A single sample gave rise to the 18 T cell receptor beta chains below, sequenced in a study of cytomegalovirus exposure and HLA in healthy donors. PCR involved 60 Vbeta and 13 Jbeta primers. The method was immunoSEQ multiplex PCR; TCRdb's version includes in-frame clones alone and lacks a portion of them. This table holds under 120,000 clones, about 70% found once. The source material was PBMCs. These receptors came from a man in his fifties or sixties in good health and CMV-seropositive.

V is TRBV27 and J is TRBJ1-1; TRBD1 agrees at 9 bases. The CDR3 sequence is 14 residues long. The V gene end was trimmed by 6 bases and the J gene end by 3 bases; junction bases not matched to a gene: 5. Germline V gene data show CDR1 as MNHEY and CDR2 as SMNVEV (reference sequence). The CDR3 spells CASRLGQGDTEAFF. CDR3 nucleotides: TGTGCCAGCAGACTGGGACAGGGTGACACTGAAGCTTTCTTT.

The chain recombines TRBV7-6 with TRBJ1-4, with TRBD1 identical over 9 bases. The germline gives CDR1 SGHVS, CDR2 FNYEAQ. CDR3 length: 18 amino acids. Germline trimming cut 5 bases from V and 7 bases from J; bases unmatched to any gene: 17. This CDR3 reads CASSPGLVQGAKGEKLFF. In nucleotides, the CDR3 is TGTGCCAGCAGCCCCGGATTGGTACAGGGGGCGAAGGGTGAAAAACTGTTTTTT.

The J gene is TRBJ1-1, the V gene TRBV30, with D maybe TRBD1 (5 bases). The germline CDR1 and CDR2 sequences are GTSNPN and SVGIG (reference sequence). There are 11 residues in the CDR3. V was shortened by 6 bases and J by 1 base, with 6 bases between the two germline ends. Here the CDR3 reads CACQGNTEAFF. The DNA of the CDR3 is TGTGCCTGCCAGGGGAACACTGAAGCTTTCTTT.

The rearrangement joins TRBV10-3 to TRBJ1-2, with 7 bases fitting TRBD1. Per the germline V gene, CDR1 is ENHRY and CDR2 is SYGVKD. V shed 4 bases, J shed 2 bases, and the junction held 4 bases outside the gene matches. The CDR3 sequence is 14 residues long. The CDR3 reads CAISGNRGNYGYTF. The CDR3 DNA reads TGTGCCATCAGTGGAAACAGGGGCAACTATGGCTACACCTTC.

The genes are TRBV11-2 and TRBJ2-5; tentative D call: TRBD2 (6 bases). V shed 6 bases and J shed 5 bases, with 19 bases lying between them. The CDR3 contains 15 residues. Germline assignment: CDR1 SGHAT and CDR2 FQNNGV. Here the CDR3 DNA reads TGTGCCAGCAGTCTAATTTCTGGGACTCGGGAGACCCAGTACTTC. It codes for CASSLISGTRETQYF.

The genes are TRBV11-1 and TRBJ2-7, with 10 bases fitting TRBD1. The germline V gene has CDR1 SGHAT and CDR2 FQDESV (reference sequence). V was pared by 5 bases and J by 3 bases, with 4 bases of the junction left unmatched. This CDR3 comprises 14 residues. In DNA, the CDR3 is TGTGCCAGCAGCGGAAGGGACAGGGGCTACGAGCAGTACTTC. This encodes CASSGRDRGYEQYF.

This clone was detected only a few times. Mismatch with germline at one junction end may stem from a read error. V gene TRBV5-1 combines with J gene TRBJ2-6, with a tentative D call TRBD1 (5 bases). This CDR3 has 14 amino acids. CDR1 is SGHRS and CDR2 is YFSETQ in the germline V gene. This CDR3 is CASSLTSGANGLTF. CDR3 in DNA: TGCGCCAGCAGCTTGACCTCTGGGGCCAACGGCCTGACTTTC.

The V call is TRBV7-6, the J call TRBJ2-1, with 7 bases fitting TRBD2. The CDR3 totals 15 residues. Per the germline V gene, CDR1 is SGHVS and CDR2 is FNYEAQ. The J segment lost 8 bases and the V segment lost 5 bases, leaving 12 bases of the junction unmatched. In nucleotides, the CDR3 is TGTGCCAGCAGCCCCTTGGCAGGGAGGGTAGATGAGCAGTTCTTC. Amino acid sequence: CASSPLAGRVDEQFF.

J is TRBJ2-7 and V is TRBV13, with a weak D call TRBD1 (6 bases). This CDR3 is 14 amino acids long. From germline, CDR1 is PRHDT and CDR2 FYEKMQ (reference sequence). The germline V and J ends were trimmed by 4 bases and 4 bases, with 14 bases remaining between them. The CDR3: CASSSPHRVYEQYF. The CDR3 bases are TGTGCCAGCAGCTCTCCTCACAGGGTTTACGAGCAGTACTTC.

V gene TRBV19 combines with J gene TRBJ1-3; no reliable D call. The CDR3 consists of 16 residues. Germline values: CDR1 LNHDA, CDR2 SQIVND (reference sequence). The V end lost 5 bases, the J end lost 0 bases, and 14 bases lay between the germline ends. DNA of the CDR3: TGTGCCAGTAGTCTCTCGTGGCGGAGCTCTGGAAACACCATATATTTT. Translating gives CASSLSWRSSGNTIYF.

This chain connects TRBV11-2 to TRBJ2-7; tentative D call: TRBD2 (6 bases). The CDR3 consists of 14 residues. Per the germline V gene, CDR1 is SGHAT and CDR2 is FQNNGV. V gave up 6 bases and J gave up 9 bases, with 21 bases separating them. CDR3 protein: CASSPGGTFDGQYF. Here the CDR3 DNA reads TGTGCCAGCAGTCCTGGCGGGACTTTTGACGGGCAGTACTTC.

The chain is built from TRBV4-1 and TRBJ2-1, with 10 bases lining up with TRBD2. Per germline, CDR1 MGHRA and CDR2 YSYEKL. J gave up 8 bases and V 0 bases, and 10 bases lay outside the gene matches. CDR3 length equals 17 residues. This CDR3 reads CASSQERVSGREDEQFF. CDR3 DNA sequence: TGCGCCAGCAGCCAAGAACGGGTCAGCGGGAGGGAGGATGAGCAGTTCTTC.

The CDR3 here is CASSPGTGAVNEQFF. CDR3 coding DNA: TGTGCCAGCAGCCCCGGGACAGGGGCGGTCAATGAGCAGTTCTTC. V usage is TRBV5-6 and J usage is TRBJ2-1; 10 positions agree with TRBD1. Germline CDR1 is SGHDT and CDR2 is YYEEEE. V was pared by 4 bases and J by 6 bases, with 7 bases of the junction left unmatched. This CDR3 region has 15 residues.

V and J are TRBV7-8 and TRBJ2-7; 11 bases are shared with TRBD2. CDR3 length: 16 residues. V shed 2 bases and J 7 bases; nucleotides not matched to a gene: 10. Looked up from germline, CDR1 is SGHVS and CDR2 is FQNEAQ. This chain's CDR3 is CASSLLGTSGAGEQYF. The CDR3 DNA reads as TGTGCCAGCAGCTTACTAGGGACTAGCGGTGCGGGGGAGCAGTACTTC.

V is TRBV6-1 and J is TRBJ2-5; 7 bases line up with TRBD1. J gave up 5 bases and V 5 bases, and 8 bases lay outside the gene matches. Per the germline V gene, CDR1 is MNHNS and CDR2 is SASEGT. The CDR3 spans 14 residues. CDR3 sequence (DNA): TGTGCCAGCAGTCCGACAGGGAAGGTCGAGACCCAGTACTTC. This codes for CASSPTGKVETQYF.

The chain couples TRBV18 to TRBJ1-2; D is ambiguous. V was pared by 1 base and J by 3 bases, with 12 bases between. This CDR3 has 15 residues. The germline gives CDR1 KGHSH, CDR2 LQKENI. CDR3 residues: CASSPRRANDYGYTF. In DNA form, the CDR3 reads TGTGCCAGCTCACCACGGAGGGCGAACGACTATGGCTACACCTTC. The whole variable domain, filled in from reference TRBV18 and TRBJ1-2, reads NAGVMQNPRHLVRRRGQEARLRCSPMKGHSHVYWYRQLPEEGLKFMVYLQKENIIDESGMPKERFSAEFPKEGPSILRIQQVVRGDSAAYFCASSPRRANDYGYTFGSGTRLTVV.

V and J are TRBV27 and TRBJ2-4; tentative D call: TRBD2 (6 bases). Germline values: CDR1 MNHEY, CDR2 SMNVEV (reference sequence). V was cut by 8 bases and J by 0 bases, with 17 bases left in between. The CDR3 spans 16 residues. CDR3 bases: TGTGCCAGCGGTCCGGGGACTGGACTAGCCAAAAACATTCAGTACTTC. This gives the protein CASGPGTGLAKNIQYF.

This chain connects TRBV6-1 to TRBJ1-1; D unclear. The CDR3 contains 11 residues. CDR1 is MNHNS and CDR2 is SASEGT in the germline V gene. V lost 8 bases, J lost 2 bases, and 6 bases lay in between. CDR3 nucleotide sequence: TGTGCCAGCGGACTTAACACTGAAGCTTTCTTT. It translates to CASGLNTEAFF.